Listed here are 27 T cell receptor beta chains from one sample, sequenced in a study. In TCRdb, the 5' RACE reads were re-called with MiXCR into one record per CDR3 protein. The sample yields 62,000 or so distinct CDR3 sequences, approximately 29% seen once. Sequenced: tumor-infiltrating naive CD4+ T cells sorted from the breast tumor. Subset meaning: naive CD4+ T cells, CD4+CD45RA+CD25-. The receptors stem from a female donor with breast cancer.

This clonotype was observed a few times. A much larger clonotype is one base distant, so this may be a read error. The chain uses TRBV6-5 and TRBJ1-5, with D maybe TRBD1 (6 bases). Germline V gives CDR1 MNHEY, CDR2 SVGAGI. The CDR3 contains 15 residues. The CDR3 spells CAGRAQGGSNQPQHF. The CDR3 DNA follows: TGTGCCGGCAGGGCACAGGGTGGGAGCAATCAGCCCCAGCATTTT.

The V gene is TRBV9, the J gene TRBJ2-1; TRBD1 is a possible D gene (6 bases). Trimming removed 5 bases from V and 5 bases from J, with 11 bases in between. The V gene's germline CDR1 is SGDLS and CDR2 YYNGEE. CDR3 size: 13 residues. CDR3 loop: CASSEQGDNEQFF. DNA for the CDR3: TGTGCCAGCAGTGAACAGGGTGACAATGAGCAGTTCTTC.

This clonotype appeared a few times. The V call is TRBV12-3 or TRBV12-4, the J call TRBJ1-3; D unresolved. The length of the CDR3 is 13 residues. Trimming removed 4 bases at V and 10 bases at J, with 14 bases between. This CDR3 is CASSYRGPATIYF. In DNA form, the CDR3 reads TGTGCCAGCAGTTACCGGGGTCCAGCTACCATATATTTT.

This clonotype was detected ten times or more. The chain is built from TRBV6-5 and TRBJ2-2; the match to TRBD1 covers 8 bases. V lost 2 bases and J lost 5; bases outside the gene matches: 13. CDR1 is MNHEY and CDR2 is SVGAGI in the germline V gene. There are 18 residues in the CDR3. CDR3 nucleotide sequence: TGTGCCAGCAGTTACCCTAGAATCAGGGGGCAGGAGACCGGGGAGCTGTTTTTT. Translation gives CASSYPRIRGQETGELFF.

On this clonotype: A read error is likely, as this CDR3 ends without the conserved phenylalanine or tryptophan. The chain combines TRBV2 with TRBJ1-1; a weak D match, TRBD1 (6 bases). V lost 4 bases and J 1 base, leaving 7 bases between the germline ends. From germline, CDR1 is SNHLY and CDR2 FYNNEI. This CDR3 is built from 13 residues. DNA of the CDR3: TGTGCCAGCAGTGTACAGGGGAACACTGAAGCTTTCTCT. Encoded protein: CASSVQGNTEAFS.

Points on this clonotype: A much more abundant neighbour one base away suggests this may be a read error. The gene calls are TRBV6-1 and TRBJ1-5; no reliable D call. There are 15 residues in the CDR3. Germline CDR1 reads MNHNS; CDR2 reads SASEGT. V shed 6 bases and J shed 2 bases, with 14 bases lying between them. The CDR3 loop is CASRPTLAGNQPQHF. In DNA form, the CDR3 reads TGTGCCAGCAGACCGACCTTGGCGGGCAATCAGCCCCAGCATTTT.

In the case of this clonotype: A junction end diverges from the germline sequence, so it may reflect a read error. CDR3 coding DNA: TGTGCCAGCAGCCAGGGACAAATCGCGAACACCGGGGAGCTGCTTTTT. Amino acid sequence: CASSQGQIANTGELLF. V is TRBV7-2 and J is TRBJ2-2; D might be TRBD1 (6 bases). The germline CDR1 and CDR2 sequences are SGHTA and FQGNSA. This CDR3 is built from 16 residues.

This clonotype was seen ten or more times. The chain uses TRBV4-2 and TRBJ2-7; tentative D call: TRBD2 (5 bases). The V end was cut by 3 bases, the J end by 0 bases, with 9 bases between. Germline V CDR1 and CDR2: LGHNA, YNFKEQ. The CDR3 is 14 residues long. In nucleotides, the CDR3 is TGTGCCAGCAGCCAGGAGGAAAGCTCCTACGAGCAGTACTTC. Protein sequence: CASSQEESSYEQYF.

The chain carries TRBV27 and TRBJ2-6; 8 bases are a match to TRBD1. This CDR3 has 17 amino acids. Germline V lookup: CDR1 MNHEY, CDR2 SMNVEV (reference sequence). Trimming removed 3 bases from V and 0 bases from J; junction bases left unmatched: 4. CDR3 residues: CASSLHRGASGANVLTF. In DNA form, the CDR3 reads TGTGCCAGCAGTTTGCACAGGGGGGCCTCTGGGGCCAACGTCCTGACTTTC.

The chain uses TRBV18 and TRBJ2-5, with D unclear. This CDR3 has 13 amino acids. Trimming stripped 2 bases from V and 2 bases from J, with 6 bases between. CDR1 is KGHSH, CDR2 LQKENI, per germline. CDR3 sequence (DNA): TGTGCCAGCTCACCAAACTTGCAAGAGACCCAGTACTTC. This translates into CASSPNLQETQYF.

The chain is built from TRBV11-1 and TRBJ2-6, with D perhaps given as TRBD1 or TRBD2 (5 bases each). The CDR3 loop spans 17 amino acids. Germline CDR1 reads SGHAT; CDR2 reads FQDESV (reference sequence). V gave up 4 bases and J gave up 0 bases, with 13 bases separating them. The CDR3 region is CASSSGTQSSGANVLTF. CDR3 sequence (DNA): TGTGCCAGCAGCTCCGGGACCCAGAGCTCTGGGGCCAACGTCCTGACTTTC.

This clonotype showed up many times. This rearrangement joins TRBV20-1 to TRBJ1-1; D is undetermined. Germline CDR1 and CDR2: DFQATT and SNEGSKA (reference sequence). The CDR3 has 15 amino acids. Trimming cost V 0 bases and J 0 bases, with 11 bases left between them. In nucleotides, the CDR3 is TGCAGTGCTAGAGATCGAGACGGTTTGAACACTGAAGCTTTCTTT. Residues: CSARDRDGLNTEAFF.

The V gene is TRBV5-1, the J gene TRBJ2-2, with TRBD1 as a possible D gene (5 bases). There are 15 residues in the CDR3. Per the germline V gene, CDR1 is SGHRS and CDR2 is YFSETQ. V dropped 0 bases and J dropped 4 bases, with 10 bases sitting between them. The CDR3 region has the DNA TGCGCCAGCAGCTTGGACCCAGGGATCACCGGGGAGCTGTTTTTT. Protein product: CASSLDPGITGELFF.

The rearrangement joins TRBV5-1 to TRBJ1-2, with no clear D. The CDR3 extends over 15 amino acids. Germline-derived CDR1 and CDR2 are SGHRS and YFSETQ. Deletions cut 1 base from V and 8 bases from J, with 18 bases between. CDR3 in DNA: TGCGCCAGCAGCTTGAGCCGGGCGACGGAGGTCGGCTACACCTTC. It codes for CASSLSRATEVGYTF.

This clonotype has a handful of counts. The gene calls are TRBV7-9 and TRBJ2-1, with TRBD2 matching over 7 bases. V was pared by 5 bases and J by 0 bases, with 7 bases of the junction left unmatched. The CDR3 spans 16 residues. Germline CDR1 reads SEHNR; CDR2 reads FQNEAQ (reference sequence). The CDR3 is CASSPIGGSSYNEQFF. The CDR3 bases are TGTGCCAGCAGCCCCATCGGGGGGAGCTCCTACAATGAGCAGTTCTTC.

This clonotype was seen ten or more times. The chain joins TRBV6-2 or TRBV6-3 to TRBJ2-1, with TRBD2 matching over 16 bases. This CDR3 contains 19 residues. In germline, CDR1 is MNHEY, CDR2 SVGEGT. The V gene end was trimmed by 2 bases and the J gene end by 8 bases; junction bases not matched to a gene: 12. The CDR3 is CASSYGTSGRASNFDEQFF. In DNA form, the CDR3 reads TGTGCCAGCAGTTACGGGACTAGCGGGAGGGCCAGCAATTTCGATGAGCAGTTCTTC.

This rearrangement joins TRBV20-1 to TRBJ1-1; perhaps TRBD1 as D (6 bases). Germline values: CDR1 DFQATT, CDR2 SNEGSKA (reference sequence). The CDR3 runs to 12 residues. Trimming stripped 3 bases from V and 7 bases from J, with 12 bases between. CDR3: CSARRDNYEAFF. The CDR3 region has the DNA TGCAGTGCTAGGCGGGACAACTATGAAGCTTTCTTT.

This sequence joins TRBV10-3 and TRBJ1-2, with 9 positions matching TRBD1. V gave up 7 bases and J gave up 7 bases; unmatched junction bases: 10. CDR1 ENHRY and CDR2 SYGVKD come from the germline V gene. This CDR3 contains 14 residues. The DNA of the CDR3 is TGTGCCATCAATCCGGGACAGGGACTGGGTGGCTACACCTTC. It translates to CAINPGQGLGGYTF.

Turning to this clonotype: Germline is not matched at one junction end, which may reflect a read error. The V call is TRBV30, the J call TRBJ1-5; D unresolved. In germline, CDR1 is GTSNPN, CDR2 SVGIG (reference sequence). The CDR3 is 17 amino acids. CDR3 bases: TGTGCCTGGAGCCTAGGACTGAGCCTTAATAGCAAACAGCCCCAGCATTTT. It codes for CAWSLGLSLNSKQPQHF.

This clonotype turned up a few times. V is TRBV29-1 and J is TRBJ2-5; TRBD1 matches at 7 bases. Germline values: CDR1 SQVTM, CDR2 ANQGSEA. V was clipped by 8 bases and J by 3 bases; unmatched bases: 6. CDR3 length: 12 residues. The CDR3: CSTTGAEETQYF. The CDR3 DNA reads TGCAGCACCACAGGGGCGGAAGAGACCCAGTACTTC.

This clonotype has only a few counts. This chain joins TRBV6-1 and TRBJ1-2; a weak D match, TRBD1 (5 bases). Germline values: CDR1 MNHNS, CDR2 SASEGT. The V end was cut by 3 bases, the J end by 8 bases, with 13 bases between. The CDR3 spans 13 residues. Here the CDR3 DNA reads TGTGCCAGCAGTGATTTTATCAGGGTGGGCTACACCTTC. Translation gives CASSDFIRVGYTF.

This clonotype was counted between two and nine times. The rearrangement uses TRBV15 and TRBJ1-3; a possible D gene is TRBD1 (5 bases). There are 16 residues in the CDR3. CDR1 and CDR2 (germline): LNHNV, YYDKDF (reference sequence). V dropped 6 bases and J dropped 4 bases, with 19 bases sitting between them. This chain's CDR3 is CATSQHTGTVGNTIYF. The CDR3 DNA follows: TGTGCCACCAGTCAACATACCGGGACCGTAGGAAACACCATATATTTT.

The chain uses TRBV5-1 and TRBJ1-1, with 7 bases aligning to TRBD1. This CDR3 spans 15 amino acids. Germline CDR1 and CDR2: SGHRS and YFSETQ. The V and J ends lost 0 bases and 4 bases, in that order; junction bases with no gene match: 6. The CDR3 coding sequence is TGCGCCAGCAGCTTGGAGGGCAGGGGGGTCACTGAAGCTTTCTTT. Translated: CASSLEGRGVTEAFF.

The chain combines TRBV3-1 with TRBJ1-1; D uncertain. The CDR3 spans 17 residues. V lost 4 bases, J lost 0 bases, and 18 bases lay in between. Germline V gene lookup returns CDR1 LGHDT and CDR2 YNNKEL (reference sequence). CDR3 loop: CASSRDTSLPMNTEAFF. In DNA, the CDR3 is TGTGCCAGCAGCCGAGATACGTCTCTGCCGATGAACACTGAAGCTTTCTTT.

This clonotype was counted many times. The chain couples TRBV11-2 to TRBJ2-1, with 10 positions matching TRBD2. Per germline, CDR1 SGHAT and CDR2 FQNNGV. This CDR3 spans 17 amino acids. V dropped 1 base and J dropped 9; count of bases not matched to a gene: 12. CDR3 DNA: TGTGCCAGCAGCTTAGTTGTGCGAGCGGGAGGGGGCGGTGAGCAGTTCTTC. Translation: CASSLVVRAGGGGEQFF.

V gene TRBV5-1 combines with J gene TRBJ2-3; 9 positions agree with TRBD2. With V trimmed by 5 bases and J by 2 bases, 12 bases remained unmatched. The CDR3 is made up of 17 amino acids. CDR1 and CDR2 (germline): SGHRS, YFSETQ. CDR3 in amino acids: CASSQGMVAGVTDTQYF. The CDR3 bases are TGCGCCAGCAGTCAAGGTATGGTAGCGGGAGTCACAGATACGCAGTATTTT.

This clonotype was observed a few times. This chain connects TRBV20-1 to TRBJ2-1; TRBD1 might be the D (6 bases). Trimming removed 3 bases at V and 5 bases at J, with 11 bases between. The CDR3 is made up of 13 amino acids. Germline CDR1 reads DFQATT; CDR2 reads SNEGSKA (reference sequence). CDR3 sequence (DNA): TGCAGTGCTAGTGGGACAACCCACAATGAGCAGTTCTTC. Translated, it gives CSASGTTHNEQFF.